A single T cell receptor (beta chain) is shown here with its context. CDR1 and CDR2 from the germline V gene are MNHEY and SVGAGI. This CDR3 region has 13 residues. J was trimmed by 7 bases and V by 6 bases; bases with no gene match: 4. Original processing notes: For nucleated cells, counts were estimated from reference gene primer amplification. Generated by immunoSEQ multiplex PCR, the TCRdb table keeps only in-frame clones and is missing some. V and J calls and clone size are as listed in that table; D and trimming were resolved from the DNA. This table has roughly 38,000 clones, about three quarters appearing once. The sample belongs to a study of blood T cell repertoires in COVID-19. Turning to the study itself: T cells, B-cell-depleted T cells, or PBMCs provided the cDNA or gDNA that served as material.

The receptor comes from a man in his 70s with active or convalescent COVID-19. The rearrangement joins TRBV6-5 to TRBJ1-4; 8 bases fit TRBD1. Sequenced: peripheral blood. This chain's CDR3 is CASRDRAGEKLFF. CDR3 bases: TGTGCCAGCAGGGACAGGGCTGGTGAAAAACTGTTTTTT.